This T cell receptor (beta chain) was retrieved from a study of T cell responses to AZD1222 COVID-19 vaccine (dated by TCRdb to the early 2020s). At the level of the whole study: AZD1222 recipients given second doses at about 4 weeks or at about 12 weeks were pooled, since spike-specific TCR depth and breadth were not found to differ between the two schedules. Trial participants were enrolled by age into subgroups of 18-55, 56-69 and 70-plus years, and around 150, 28 and 57 TCR-sequenced participants, respectively, were included in these subgroups. TCR sequencing was performed for roughly 250 trial participants, of whom 200 to 210 were given two doses of AZD1222 and 26 were given two doses of MenACWY control vaccine. On the study overall, not on this receptor specifically: No day 14 peak-response samples were available, so repertoires were characterized only after the peak T cell response. The vaccine-associated CD4 TCRs covered the entire spike protein, and the dominant responses fell in regions 160-218 and 743-854. Conclusions about previously exposed vaccinees were limited because only a handful of AZD1222 recipients were SARS-CoV-2 seropositive at baseline. Epitopes outside the regions mutated in the B.1.351 and B.1.1.7 variants were reportedly recognized by nearly half of the unique spike-specific TCRs. In the small 56-69-year group, the increase in depth fell short of significance, most likely because of low power. After two AZD1222 doses, both the breadth and the depth of spike-specific TCRs were significantly higher than at day 0 and than in MenACWY recipients. Participants were mostly white British, with more females than males. The authors suggested clonal diversity may have been underestimated.

The CDR3 regions of human TCRbeta chains were analyzed by immunosequencing. On the authors' methods: TCRs in the repertoires were matched against a reference library of SARS-CoV-2-specific TCRs that had been generated with the MIRA antigen-specificity platform. Breadth was defined as the fraction of unique TCRs that were SARS-CoV-2-associated, and depth was defined as the fraction of total T cells that were SARS-CoV-2-associated. Using the MIRA data, each spike-specific TCR was mapped to the spike region that the TCR reacts to and placed in a CD4 or CD8 class. Log10-transformed breadth and depth values were compared by one-way ANOVA with Sidak's multiple comparisons tests. TCRdb stores this immuneACCESS table with in-frame sequences only. Part of the clones is absent; in the studies checked, under half of the shortfall reflects unresolved V genes, and no reason is known for the rest. V, J and clone size derive from that table, while D and trimming were established from the DNA sequence. This sample is represented by 100,000 to 120,000 clones; 85% to 95% of them were singletons. About 7.8% of the sample is taken by the ten largest.

This specimen's time point label, per the study, means: baseline before first vaccination. Vaccinee samples were obtained from the UK trials COV001 and COV002, which included a single-blind randomized controlled phase 2/3 trial of AZD1222 (ChAdOx1 nCoV-19) in healthy adults. For TCRbeta chain sequencing, PBMC samples were collected from trial participants at day 0 and at day 28 after the second dose. Points on this clone: Its antigen is still unknown. Base qualities are not recorded, but no much larger clone differs from it by a single base.

The germline V gene (reference sequence) supplies CDR1 MNHEY and CDR2 SMNVEV. A distance of 15 bases separates the germline ends of V and J, which lose 4 bases and 3 bases respectively. Taken from cysteine to phenylalanine, the CDR3 has 16 residues. Only CDR3 DNA remains: 48 bases, in frame from the first base. The sample was peripheral blood, taken on day 0 of AZD1222 vaccination. The TCR was taken from an adult in good health. The rearranged chain carries TRBV27 and TRBJ2-2; the D gene is unclear. The DNA sequence is as follows: TGTGCCAGCAGTTCCCAGGTGGGGTTGTACACCGGGGAGCTGTTTTTT. The encoded protein is CASSSQVGLYTGELFF.